The 10 T cell receptor beta chains presented below share a single source sample, sequenced in a study of T cells in Graves' hyperthyroidism and ophthalmopathy. Amplification of TCR beta CDR3 regions was performed using RNA transcripts as template. RT-PCR in the first round (using the HTBI primer set) targeted the TCR CDR3. TCRdb redid the calling of the multiplex PCR reads with MiXCR, one entry per CDR3 protein. The sample has hundreds of thousands of distinct CDR3 sequences, 15% to 20% seen once. The sequencing sample was made of blood. The source of these receptors is a woman aged 30 to 39 with Graves' hyperthyroidism.

The chain carries TRBV29-1 and TRBJ2-7; TRBD2 matches at 9 bases. There are 15 residues in the CDR3. Germline lookup yields CDR1 SQVTM and CDR2 ANQGSEA. V shed 3 bases, J shed 3 bases, and the junction held 9 bases outside the gene matches. The CDR3 DNA follows: TGCAGCGTTGACTCTAGCGGGAAGGGGTTCTACGAGCAGTACTTC. Translating gives CSVDSSGKGFYEQYF.

CDR3: CASRKNIVGSYEQYF. The CDR3 DNA sequence: TGTGCCAGCAGGAAAAACATCGTCGGGTCCTACGAGCAGTACTTC. The chain couples TRBV6-1 to TRBJ2-7, with D unresolved. This CDR3 contains 15 residues. V was pared by 6 bases and J by 1 base, with 16 bases between. CDR1 is MNHNS and CDR2 is SASEGT in the germline V gene.

The sample holds many counts of this clonotype. The chain has TRBV6-1 and TRBJ2-3; no reliable D call. Germline CDR1 reads MNHNS; CDR2 reads SASEGT. This CDR3 contains 13 residues. Trimming took 6 bases from V and 0 from J, leaving 7 bases between them. Written as DNA, the CDR3 is TGTGCCAGCAGCATACCTAGCACAGATACGCAGTATTTT. It specifies CASSIPSTDTQYF.

This clonotype has at least ten counts. J is TRBJ1-4 and V is TRBV2; the D gene is possibly TRBD1 (5 bases). Germline V lookup: CDR1 SNHLY, CDR2 FYNNEI. The CDR3 is made up of 13 amino acids. Trimming took 6 bases from V and 6 from J, leaving 11 bases between them. Here the CDR3 DNA reads TGTGCCAGCAGAGGACAAGGTTATGAAAAACTGTTTTTT. Its protein product is CASRGQGYEKLFF. The full variable domain, in which reference TRBV2 and TRBJ1-4 provide the parts outside the CDR3, is EPEVTQTPSHQVTQMGQEVILRCVPISNHLYFYWYRQILGQKVEFLVSFYNNEISEKSEIFDDQFSVERPDGSNFTLKIRSTKLEDSAMYFCASRGQGYEKLFFGSGTQLSVL.

This sequence joins TRBV5-4 and TRBJ2-1, with 12 bases lining up with TRBD2. Trimming took 2 bases from V and 7 from J; bases not matched to a gene: 10. Germline CDR1 and CDR2: SGHNT and YYREEE (reference sequence). The CDR3 contains 17 residues. The CDR3 is CASSFRLAGEGRNEQFF. DNA of the CDR3: TGTGCCAGCAGCTTTAGACTAGCGGGAGAGGGTCGGAATGAGCAGTTCTTC.

Concerning this clonotype: A single base separates this from a much larger clone, so it may be a read error. V and J are TRBV6-2 or TRBV6-3 and TRBJ1-5; no definite D call. Germline-derived CDR1 and CDR2 are MNHEY and SVGEGT. The CDR3 has 13 residues. V gave up 2 bases and J gave up 4 bases, with 6 bases separating them. CDR3 amino acids: CASSYGRNQPQHF. CDR3 nucleotide sequence: TGTGCCAGCAGTTACGGTAGGAATCAGCCCCAGCATTTT.

The rearrangement uses TRBV20-1 and TRBJ2-7, with TRBD2 matching 12 bases. From germline, CDR1 is DFQATT and CDR2 SNEGSKA (reference sequence). Trimming removed 4 bases from V and 4 bases from J; junction bases left unmatched: 11. This CDR3 contains 16 residues. The DNA for the CDR3 is TGCAGTGCTACCGGAACTAGCGGGAGGATTGGGTACGAGCAGTACTTC. Its protein product is CSATGTSGRIGYEQYF.

This clonotype occurred many times. V usage is TRBV6-2 or TRBV6-3 and J usage is TRBJ2-7; 11 bases fit TRBD1. Looked up from germline, CDR1 is MNHEY and CDR2 is SVGEGT. The CDR3 spans 15 residues. With 6 bases clipped from V and 2 bases from J, the junction kept 6 bases outside the gene matches. The CDR3: CASRAPGQGAYEQYF. DNA for the CDR3: TGTGCCAGCAGAGCTCCGGGACAGGGGGCCTACGAGCAGTACTTC.

The chain employs TRBV4-3 and TRBJ1-1; D might be TRBD1 (5 bases). Germline CDR1 and CDR2: LGHNA and YSLEER. This CDR3 spans 17 amino acids. V lost 0 bases and J 0 bases, leaving 14 bases between the germline ends. The CDR3 bases are TGCGCCAGCAGCCAAGATAGGGGTACAGAAATGAACACTGAAGCTTTCTTT. It translates to CASSQDRGTEMNTEAFF.

This clonotype showed up many times. Here the CDR3 DNA reads TGCAGTGCCGCGGCCCAGACAGGGTATCGTCAGCCCCAGCATTTT. Protein product: CSAAAQTGYRQPQHF. The V call is TRBV20-1, the J call TRBJ1-5, with 7 bases identical to TRBD1. This CDR3 has 15 residues. Per germline, CDR1 DFQATT and CDR2 SNEGSKA (reference sequence). The junction had 14 bases not matched to a gene; V was cut back by 6 bases and J by 6 bases.